These 14 T cell receptor beta chains share one sample of origin, sequenced in a study of shared clonotypes between healthy human individuals. The assay was immunoSEQ multiplex PCR, and TCRdb's table has in-frame clones only and misses some. The repertoire holds under 850,000 clones, just under 75% seen once, with approximately 2% in the top ten. Sequences were obtained from memory CD4+ T cells sorted from blood. Subset denoted: CD45RA-negative fraction. These receptors were collected from a woman aged 25 to 39 in good health.

The chain joins TRBV11-2 to TRBJ2-3; perhaps D is TRBD1 or TRBD2 (6 bases each). Germline lookup yields CDR1 SGHAT and CDR2 FQNNGV. The V and J ends lost 5 bases and 6 bases respectively, with 18 bases between them. This CDR3 is 15 amino acids long. The CDR3 loop reads CASSRSGDSHDTQYF. For the CDR3, the DNA is TGTGCCAGCAGCCGATCAGGGGACTCCCACGATACGCAGTATTTT.

This clone was counted a single time. The chain couples TRBV5-1 to TRBJ2-4, with 7 bases matching TRBD2. This CDR3 region has 18 residues. V was clipped by 4 bases and J by 0 bases; unmatched bases: 13. Per the germline V gene, CDR1 is SGHRS and CDR2 is YFSETQ. CDR3: CASSGRAGENLAKNIQYF. Written as DNA, the CDR3 is TGCGCCAGCAGCGGGCGGGCGGGAGAGAACCTAGCCAAAAACATTCAGTACTTC.

The chain carries TRBV5-6 and TRBJ1-4, with D possibly TRBD1 on 5 matching bases. Germline V gene lookup returns CDR1 SGHDT and CDR2 YYEEEE. This CDR3 is 16 amino acids long. V was clipped by 4 bases and J by 8 bases, with 21 bases between them. CDR3 amino acids: CASSPRFGAREEKLFF. DNA for the CDR3: TGTGCCAGCAGCCCGAGGTTCGGGGCCCGAGAGGAAAAACTGTTTTTT. The whole variable domain, remainder taken from reference TRBV5-6 and TRBJ1-4, is DAGVTQSPTHLIKTRGQQVTLRCSPKSGHDTVSWYQQALGQGPQFIFQYYEEEERQRGNFPDRFSGHQFPNYSSELNVNALLLGDSALYLCASSPRFGAREEKLFFGSGTQLSVL.

The table lists this clone with a count of one. The chain combines TRBV5-1 with TRBJ1-1; TRBD1 aligns across 7 bases. Trimming removed 5 bases from V and 6 bases from J; junction bases left unmatched: 7. Germline assignment: CDR1 SGHRS and CDR2 YFSETQ. This CDR3 has 13 residues. The CDR3 sequence: CASRPEGASEAFF. The DNA of the CDR3 is TGCGCCAGCAGACCCGAGGGGGCCTCTGAAGCTTTCTTT.

The chain is built from TRBV7-9 and TRBJ1-2; no reliable D call. The ends were cut back, 1 base at V and 8 bases at J, with 11 bases in the middle. CDR3 size: 13 residues. The germline V gene has CDR1 SEHNR and CDR2 FQNEAQ (reference sequence). CDR3 loop: CASSLEVVGGYTF. CDR3 nucleotides: TGTGCCAGCAGCTTAGAGGTTGTGGGCGGCTACACCTTC.

The rearrangement links TRBV6-6 to TRBJ2-7; D is ambiguous. The germline V and J ends were trimmed by 7 bases and 6 bases, with 16 bases remaining between them. Germline CDR1 and CDR2: MNHNY and SVGAGI (reference sequence). CDR3 length: 13 amino acids. CDR3 sequence reads: CASTELGSSEQYF. The CDR3 DNA follows: TGTGCCAGCACCGAACTCGGTTCTTCCGAGCAGTACTTC.

A remark on this clone: Within the sample, other DNA sequences also encode this same CDR3. The rearrangement joins TRBV28 to TRBJ1-2; D possibly corresponds to TRBD1 (6 bases). The germline V and J ends were trimmed by 4 bases and 5 bases, with 8 bases remaining between them. CDR3 size: 12 residues. Germline CDR1 and CDR2: MDHEN and SYDVKM. The CDR3 sequence is CASSSGAYGYTF. The CDR3 coding sequence is TGTGCCAGCAGTTCAGGGGCGTATGGCTACACCTTC.

This chain uses TRBV5-1 with TRBJ2-3, with 10 bases lining up with TRBD2. V shed 1 base and J 8 bases; nucleotides not matched to a gene: 10. This CDR3 contains 16 residues. CDR1 and CDR2 (germline): SGHRS, YFSETQ. The CDR3 is CASSLTSGNEGGTQYF. The CDR3 DNA follows: TGCGCCAGCAGCTTGACTAGCGGGAACGAGGGGGGTACGCAGTATTTT.

This chain links TRBV15 with TRBJ1-5; TRBD1 matches at 8 bases. The V and J ends lost 8 bases and 6 bases, in that order; junction bases with no gene match: 15. Per the germline V gene, CDR1 is LNHNV and CDR2 is YYDKDF (reference sequence). The CDR3 spans 16 residues. CDR3 DNA sequence: TGTGCCACCGGACTTCGAGGACAGGGTAGTGGTCAGCCCCAGCATTTT. Translated: CATGLRGQGSGQPQHF.

V and J are TRBV11-2 and TRBJ1-2; 7 bases match TRBD1. The CDR3 sequence is 13 residues long. The V and J ends lost 5 bases and 6 bases, in that order; junction bases with no gene match: 6. Germline values: CDR1 SGHAT, CDR2 FQNNGV. The CDR3 region has the DNA TGTGCCAGCAGCGTAGGGACAGTTAATGGCTACACCTTC. It yields the protein CASSVGTVNGYTF.

The chain uses TRBV11-2 and TRBJ2-7, with 13 bases fitting TRBD2. Germline V lookup: CDR1 SGHAT, CDR2 FQNNGV. Losses at the gene ends were 1 base for V and 6 bases for J; bases not matched to a gene: 0. This CDR3 is 14 amino acids long. CDR3 sequence (DNA): TGTGCCAGCAGCTTAGGGACTAGCGGGAGCGAGCAGTACTTC. As protein: CASSLGTSGSEQYF.

The table lists this clone with many counts. The rearrangement links TRBV5-4 to TRBJ1-2; possible D gene TRBD1, 5 bases. Per the germline V gene, CDR1 is SGHNT and CDR2 is YYREEE (reference sequence). This CDR3 has 16 amino acids. V lost 3 bases, J lost 2 bases, and 17 bases lay in between. The CDR3 coding sequence is TGTGCCAGCAGCTCTGGAGTGACAGCTAAGAACTATGGCTACACCTTC. Its translation: CASSSGVTAKNYGYTF.

V gene TRBV28 combines with J gene TRBJ1-2; the D is unclear. Germline V gene sequence: CDR1 MDHEN, CDR2 SYDVKM. V lost 3 bases, J lost 1 base, and 15 bases lay in between. The CDR3 sequence is 16 residues long. The CDR3, as DNA: TGTGCCAGCAGTTTCTCCCCGAGGAGGCTTAACTATGGCTACACCTTC. Protein product: CASSFSPRRLNYGYTF.

The chain employs TRBV11-2 and TRBJ2-7; tentative D call: TRBD1 (6 bases). Germline values: CDR1 SGHAT, CDR2 FQNNGV. The CDR3 spans 15 residues. Trimming cost V 1 base and J 5 bases, with 15 bases left between them. In DNA, the CDR3 is TGTGCCAGCAGCTTAGTGAGGGGGTTTGCCAACGAGCAGTACTTC. It encodes CASSLVRGFANEQYF.